What follows describes a single T cell receptor (beta chain). Its cognate antigen has yet to be identified. It has no much larger one-base neighbor in the sample; base qualities were not kept. Reading from cysteine to phenylalanine, the CDR3 counts 14 amino acids. This entry keeps only the CDR3 DNA: 42 bases, framed from base 1. For CDR1 and CDR2, the germline V gene lists SGHTS and YDEGEE. V gives up 2 bases and J gives up 1 base, and the segment between their germline ends measures 9 bases. The data stem from a study of technical replicates of blood from a handful of donors (dated by TCRdb to about 2017). The library was prepared using the immunoSEQ multiplex PCR assay. Drawn from immuneACCESS, this table holds only the in-frame rearrangements with V and J called that TCRdb kept. Clones are partly lost; checked studies trace under half to an unresolved V gene and leave the rest unexplained. Counted in this sample were some 80,000 clones; around 94% of them appeared once. Approximately 0.25% of the sample is taken by the ten largest.

What was sequenced was T cells isolated from PBMCs. The receptor was isolated from a human donor in good health. The V and J segments used are TRBV5-8 and TRBJ1-1, with a tentative D gene TRBD1 over 6 matching bases. In nucleotides, the sequence is TGTGCCAGCAGCTTCGGACAGACGAACACTGAAGCTTTCTTT. It encodes CASSFGQTNTEAFF.